Presented here are 21 T cell receptor beta chains from one specimen sequenced in a study of blood T cell repertoires in COVID-19. Repertoires were generated with immunoSEQ multiplex PCR, while TCRdb's copy carries only in-frame clones and drops some. The sample includes some 150,000 clones, more than 75% of them seen just once. Sequenced input: peripheral blood. The receptor set was obtained from a man in his fifties or sixties with active COVID-19.

This rearrangement joins TRBV4-2 to TRBJ2-2, with TRBD1 identical over 9 bases. Germline CDR1 LGHNA, CDR2 YNFKEQ. Trimming took 0 bases from V and 1 from J; bases not matched to a gene: 15. The CDR3 is 21 residues long. In DNA form, the CDR3 reads TGTGCCAGCAGCCAAGAATCTTATTTAGACGGGACAGGGAAGAACACCGGGGAGCTGTTTTTT. Translated: CASSQESYLDGTGKNTGELFF.

This CDR3 reads CASSAKTGGYTEAFF. The CDR3 DNA sequence: TGTGCCAGCAGCGCTAAGACAGGGGGCTACACTGAAGCTTTCTTT. The rearrangement uses TRBV9 and TRBJ1-1; TRBD1 matches 10 bases. Germline CDR1 is SGDLS and CDR2 is YYNGEE. V lost 3 bases, J lost 3 bases, and 5 bases stayed unmatched. The CDR3 totals 15 residues. The whole variable domain, remainder taken from reference TRBV9 and TRBJ1-1, is DSGVTQTPKHLITATGQRVTLRCSPRSGDLSVYWYQQSLDQGLQFLIQYYNGEERAKGNILERFSAQQFPDLHSELNLSSLELGDSALYFCASSAKTGGYTEAFFGQGTRLTVV.

The J gene is TRBJ1-1, the V gene TRBV18; 8 bases are shared with TRBD1. The CDR3 is 14 residues long. From germline, CDR1 is KGHSH and CDR2 LQKENI. Trimming took 4 bases from V and 3 from J; bases not matched to a gene: 4. Here the CDR3 DNA reads TGTGCCAGCTCACTACAGGGGGTAGACACTGAAGCTTTCTTT. Protein: CASSLQGVDTEAFF. The variable domain in full, with the rest retrieved from reference TRBV18 and TRBJ1-1, is NAGVMQNPRHLVRRRGQEARLRCSPMKGHSHVYWYRQLPEEGLKFMVYLQKENIIDESGMPKERFSAEFPKEGPSILRIQQVVRGDSAAYFCASSLQGVDTEAFFGQGTRLTVV.

The chain couples TRBV5-6 to TRBJ2-1; 8 bases line up with TRBD2. The V and J ends lost 0 bases and 6 bases, in that order; junction bases with no gene match: 8. The CDR3 runs 16 residues. Germline-derived CDR1 and CDR2 are SGHDT and YYEEEE. CDR3 sequence (DNA): TGTGCCAGCAGCTTGGATTCGGGGGGGCCGCTCAATGAGCAGTTCTTC. Amino acids: CASSLDSGGPLNEQFF.

The chain employs TRBV12-3 or TRBV12-4 and TRBJ2-4, with no clear D. Trimming removed 4 bases at V and 0 bases at J, with 4 bases between. The CDR3 totals 13 residues. This CDR3 is CASSSEAKNIQYF. The CDR3 bases are TGTGCCAGCAGTTCAGAAGCCAAAAACATTCAGTACTTC.

The chain employs TRBV6-5 and TRBJ2-5, with 7 bases fitting TRBD2. CDR3 size: 12 residues. Germline values: CDR1 MNHEY, CDR2 SVGAGI. The V and J ends lost 2 bases and 9 bases, in that order; junction bases with no gene match: 3. CDR3 in DNA: TGTGCCAGCAGTTACGGGAGCGGGGCCCAGTACTTC. Translation: CASSYGSGAQYF.

The gene calls are TRBV27 and TRBJ1-5, with unresolved D. V was shortened by 2 bases and J by 2 bases, with 10 bases between the two germline ends. CDR1 MNHEY and CDR2 SMNVEV come from the germline V gene (reference sequence). CDR3 length equals 15 residues. For the CDR3, the DNA is TGTGCCAGCAGTTTAGAGTTCGCCCGCAATCAGCCCCAGCATTTT. It specifies CASSLEFARNQPQHF.

V is TRBV5-4 and J is TRBJ1-2, with 7 bases that match TRBD1. Germline assignment: CDR1 SGHNT and CDR2 YYREEE (reference sequence). This CDR3 is 16 amino acids long. The ends lost 4 bases at V and 6 bases at J; junction bases unmatched: 15. CDR3 amino acids: CASSLARTGETDGYTF. The CDR3 DNA reads TGTGCCAGCAGCCTCGCGCGTACAGGGGAAACGGATGGCTACACCTTC.

The rearrangement joins TRBV7-8 to TRBJ2-3, with D unresolved. The CDR3 is made up of 15 amino acids. Deletions cut 1 base from V and 5 bases from J, with 13 bases between. Germline V gives CDR1 SGHVS, CDR2 FQNEAQ. CDR3 in DNA: TGTGCCAGCAGCTTAGGGCCACCCCCGGGAGATACGCAGTATTTT. Protein: CASSLGPPPGDTQYF.

This chain connects TRBV7-2 to TRBJ2-5; tentatively, D is TRBD2 (7 bases). Germline loops: CDR1 SGHTA, CDR2 FQGNSA. CDR3 length: 16 residues. V shed 5 bases and J shed 5 bases, with 21 bases lying between them. CDR3 DNA sequence: TGTGCCAGCAGCACACTTACCGGGGGGCTAGTTGAGACCCAGTACTTC. It yields the protein CASSTLTGGLVETQYF.

This clone appeared a single time. The chain couples TRBV30 to TRBJ1-3; D remains unclear. Germline V lookup: CDR1 GTSNPN, CDR2 SVGIG (reference sequence). This CDR3 has 14 residues. Trimming took off 2 bases at V and 7 bases at J, with 15 bases between the two ends. CDR3 in amino acids: CAWSSREWWNTIYF. CDR3 coding DNA: TGTGCCTGGAGTTCGCGGGAATGGTGGAACACCATATATTTT. The full variable domain, with the rest looked up from reference TRBV30 and TRBJ1-3, is SQTIHQWPATLVQPVGSPLSLECTVEGTSNPNLYWYRQAAGRGLQLLFYSVGIGQISSEVPQNLSASRPQDRQFILSSKKLLLSDSGFYLCAWSSREWWNTIYFGEGSWLTVV.

The chain recombines TRBV9 with TRBJ1-4; 7 nucleotides line up with TRBD1. V gave up 3 bases and J gave up 7 bases; unmatched junction bases: 9. Germline V gives CDR1 SGDLS, CDR2 YYNGEE. This CDR3 contains 15 residues. CDR3 nucleotides: TGTGCCAGCAGCGCCCGACAGGGAAAGGGTGAAAAACTGTTTTTT. Its translation is CASSARQGKGEKLFF.

The CDR3 region is CATRGDSSYEQYF. The CDR3 DNA sequence: TGTGCCACCAGAGGGGACTCTTCCTACGAGCAGTACTTC. The chain uses TRBV27 and TRBJ2-7, with D possibly TRBD2 on 6 matching bases. From germline, CDR1 is MNHEY and CDR2 SMNVEV (reference sequence). The CDR3 covers 13 residues. Trimming removed 10 bases at V and 1 base at J, with 14 bases between.

The genes are TRBV7-9 and TRBJ1-4; TRBD1 might be the D (6 bases). This CDR3 has 16 residues. Per germline, CDR1 SEHNR and CDR2 FQNEAQ (reference sequence). Trimming stripped 2 bases from V and 7 bases from J, with 17 bases between. CDR3 loop: CASSLTLEGVSEKLFF. CDR3 coding DNA: TGTGCCAGCAGCTTAACTCTCGAGGGGGTTAGTGAAAAACTGTTTTTT.

The chain uses TRBV7-2 and TRBJ2-5; TRBD2 aligns across 7 bases. J gave up 4 bases and V 1 base, and 3 bases lay outside the gene matches. CDR1 SGHTA and CDR2 FQGNSA come from the germline V gene. This CDR3 has 14 residues. CDR3 residues: CASSLGAGSETQYF. The CDR3 DNA reads TGTGCCAGCAGCTTAGGAGCGGGGTCAGAGACCCAGTACTTC.

J is TRBJ2-7 and V is TRBV6-4, with 11 bases lining up with TRBD2. Trimming took 6 bases from V and 2 from J; bases not matched to a gene: 9. Germline CDR1 is MRHNA and CDR2 is SNTAGT. CDR3 length equals 16 residues. The DNA for the CDR3 is TGTGCCAGCAGCCTAGCGGGGGGCGCTCCTCCCTACGAGCAGTACTTC. Protein product: CASSLAGGAPPYEQYF.

This chain connects TRBV11-2 to TRBJ1-1; D possibly corresponds to TRBD1 (6 bases). Looked up from germline, CDR1 is SGHAT and CDR2 is FQNNGV. V lost 5 bases to trimming and J lost 6 bases, with 16 bases between them. The CDR3 consists of 14 residues. The CDR3 DNA reads TGTGCCAGCAGCACCGACGGGGGGCAGGCTGAAGCTTTCTTT. Its protein is CASSTDGGQAEAFF. Using reference TRBV11-2 and TRBJ1-1 for the parts outside the CDR3, the full variable domain is EAGVAQSPRYKIIEKRQSVAFWCNPISGHATLYWYQQILGQGPKLLIQFQNNGVVDDSQLPKDRFSAERLKGVDSTLKIQPAKLEDSAVYLCASSTDGGQAEAFFGQGTRLTVV.

This clone was detected only once. The chain recombines TRBV6-1 with TRBJ2-1, with 8 positions matching TRBD2. Per the germline V gene, CDR1 is MNHNS and CDR2 is SASEGT. V lost 2 bases, J lost 4 bases, and 4 bases stayed unmatched. The CDR3 is made up of 15 amino acids. The DNA of the CDR3 is TGTGCCAGCAGTGAAATCAGCGGGGGATACAATGAGCAGTTCTTC. It codes for CASSEISGGYNEQFF.

J is TRBJ2-2 and V is TRBV6-2 or TRBV6-3; TRBD2 aligns across 7 bases. Trimming took 5 bases from V and 0 from J; bases not matched to a gene: 3. This CDR3 region has 15 residues. Germline V lookup: CDR1 MNHEY, CDR2 SVGEGT. DNA for the CDR3: TGTGCCAGCAGTCGGGACTACCCGAACACCGGGGAGCTGTTTTTT. This sequence encodes CASSRDYPNTGELFF.

In the case of this clone: Different DNA sequences within this sample yield the same CDR3. This chain uses TRBV19 with TRBJ2-1; 9 bases align to TRBD1. Germline CDR1 and CDR2: LNHDA and SQIVND (reference sequence). CDR3 length: 15 amino acids. V shed 7 bases, J shed 3 bases, and the junction held 7 bases outside the gene matches. The CDR3 region is CASTPGGQGYNEQFF. The CDR3 nucleotides read TGTGCCAGTACTCCCGGGGGACAGGGCTACAATGAGCAGTTCTTC.

The chain has TRBV27 and TRBJ2-7, with 7 nucleotides matching TRBD1. The CDR3 is 13 amino acids. Germline lookup yields CDR1 MNHEY and CDR2 SMNVEV (reference sequence). V was pared by 5 bases and J by 6 bases, with 7 bases of the junction left unmatched. CDR3 residues: CASSRDSTIEQYF. The CDR3, as DNA: TGTGCCAGCAGTAGGGACAGCACAATCGAGCAGTACTTC.